This T cell receptor beta chain was retrieved from a study of cytomegalovirus exposure and HLA in healthy donors. For this clone: Its specificity is unknown.

Germline lookup yields CDR1 SGHAT and CDR2 FQNNGV. V gave up 2 bases and J gave up 1 base, with 9 bases separating them. The length of the CDR3 is 14 residues. It was with 60 Vbeta and 13 Jbeta primers that the PCR ran. The method was immunoSEQ multiplex PCR; TCRdb's version includes in-frame clones alone and lacks a portion of them. The table lists about 50,000 clones, about three quarters of them singletons. Whole-study results and caveats: In a later analysis, at a false discovery rate of 0.05, roughly 17,000 TCR beta sequences were associated with HLA alleles.

This chain connects TRBV11-2 to TRBJ2-7, with D unclear. This TCR was recovered from a woman aged 40 to 50 in good health and CMV-seropositive. The sequencing input was PBMCs. Here the CDR3 DNA reads TGTGCCAGCAGCTTAAGAACGGTGTCCTACGAGCAGTACTTC. Its translation is CASSLRTVSYEQYF. Full variable domain (missing parts from reference TRBV11-2 and TRBJ2-7): EAGVAQSPRYKIIEKRQSVAFWCNPISGHATLYWYQQILGQGPKLLIQFQNNGVVDDSQLPKDRFSAERLKGVDSTLKIQPAKLEDSAVYLCASSLRTVSYEQYFGPGTRLTVT.